A single sample is the source of the 4 T cell receptor beta chains below, sequenced in a study of T cells after yellow fever vaccination. TCRdb re-called the 5' RACE reads with MiXCR, one entry per CDR3 protein. The data contain hundreds of thousands of distinct CDR3 sequences, around 19% of them singletons. The material was PBMCs, obtained before the yellow fever booster vaccination. The receptors were sampled from a man aged 18 to 35 who received the YFV17D yellow fever vaccine.

V gene TRBV6-2 or TRBV6-3 combines with J gene TRBJ2-7, with D perhaps matching TRBD2 (5 bases). Germline loops: CDR1 MNHEY, CDR2 SVGEGT. Between the trimmed V and J ends, which lost 4 bases and 5 bases, there was a span of 15 bases. The CDR3 has 14 amino acids. CDR3 loop: CASSSPRGGHEQYV. The CDR3 region has the DNA TGTGCCAGCAGTTCACCCCGTGGAGGCCACGAGCAGTACGTC.

For this clonotype: Mismatch with germline at one junction end may stem from a read error. The J gene is TRBJ2-7, the V gene TRBV12-3 or TRBV12-4; D is possibly TRBD1 (5 bases). The CDR3 is made up of 12 amino acids. The CDR3 sequence: CVSSRPPGEQYF. CDR3 coding DNA: TGTGTCAGCAGTAGACCTCCAGGGGAGCAGTACTTC.

This clonotype has more than one count but fewer than ten. The chain uses TRBV12-3 or TRBV12-4 and TRBJ2-5; the D gene could be TRBD1 or TRBD2 (5 bases each). Trimming left V 5 bases short and J 5 bases short, with 12 bases between. CDR3 length: 13 residues. The CDR3 nucleotides are TGTGCCAGCAGTGGGACGTATTGGGAGACCCAGTACTTC. Protein sequence: CASSGTYWETQYF.

This clonotype was counted ten times or more. The chain carries TRBV2 and TRBJ2-2; D uncertain. There are 13 residues in the CDR3. The ends were cut back, 7 bases at V and 0 bases at J, with 6 bases in the middle. Germline V CDR1 and CDR2: SNHLY, FYNNEI. CDR3 amino acids: CASNPTNTGELFF. As DNA, the CDR3 is TGTGCCAGCAACCCCACGAACACCGGGGAGCTGTTTTTT.